This is a list of T cell receptor beta chains from one sample in a study of shared clonotypes between healthy human individuals. The protocol was immunoSEQ multiplex PCR, while the TCRdb copy is restricted to in-frame clones and leaves out a portion. The data hold under 2.5 million clones, with under 95% observed a single time. The sequenced sample was naive CD4+ T cells from PBMCs. These receptors all come from a man aged 18 to 29 in good health. Some clones in this sample may be carry-over from other donors' samples. Each CDR3 is given with its conserved first and last residue. A D gene is named only where the DNA matches it firmly. Clone sizes are given selectively: once, few, many, or a class where the clone is expanded.

d_call: TRBD1
clone_size: NA
j_call: TRBJ1-5
v_call: TRBV6-1
cdr3_aa: CASSLQGYQPQHF
cdr3_nt: TGTGCCAGCAGTCTACAGGGGTATCAGCCCCAGCATTTT

d_call: NA
clone_size: NA
j_call: TRBJ2-6
v_call: TRBV28
cdr3_aa: CASSTHPGGVGSGANVLTF
cdr3_nt: TGTGCCAGCAGTACCCATCCCGGGGGCGTGGGGTCTGGGGCCAACGTCCTGACTTTC

d_call: NA
clone_size: once
j_call: TRBJ2-1
v_call: TRBV6-5
cdr3_aa: CASSYSRGTPIF
cdr3_nt: TGTGCCAGCAGTTACTCACGAGGGACCCCAATCTTC

d_call: TRBD2
clone_size: NA
j_call: TRBJ2-7
v_call: TRBV5-1
cdr3_aa: CASSSSGTGPYEQYF
cdr3_nt: TGCGCCAGCAGCTCCAGCGGGACGGGACCCTACGAGCAGTACTTC

d_call: NA
clone_size: NA
j_call: TRBJ2-7
v_call: TRBV2
cdr3_aa: CASRTEWRQYF
cdr3_nt: TGTGCCAGCAGGACAGAGTGGAGGCAGTACTTC

d_call: TRBD1
clone_size: NA
j_call: TRBJ2-7
v_call: TRBV4-1
cdr3_aa: CASSLGETGPYEQYF
cdr3_nt: TGCGCCAGCAGCCTGGGGGAGACAGGGCCCTACGAGCAGTACTTC

d_call: NA
clone_size: NA
j_call: TRBJ2-6
v_call: TRBV30
cdr3_aa: CAWREWANVLTF
cdr3_nt: TGTGCCTGGAGGGAGTGGGCCAACGTCCTGACTTTC

d_call: TRBD2
clone_size: NA
j_call: TRBJ2-1
v_call: TRBV4-1
cdr3_aa: CASSLPGLAGVGVMNEQFF
cdr3_nt: TGCGCCAGCAGCCTTCCGGGACTAGCGGGAGTAGGGGTGATGAATGAGCAGTTCTTC

d_call: NA
clone_size: NA
j_call: TRBJ1-3
v_call: TRBV28
cdr3_aa: CASSLQVLGRPFSGNTIYF
cdr3_nt: TGTGCCAGCAGCCTCCAGGTTTTGGGCAGACCCTTCTCTGGAAACACCATATATTTT

d_call: TRBD1
clone_size: NA
j_call: TRBJ1-6
v_call: TRBV30
cdr3_aa: CAWSQTVGGPLHF
cdr3_nt: TGTGCCTGGAGTCAGACCGTAGGGGGCCCCCTCCACTTT

d_call: NA
clone_size: NA
j_call: TRBJ1-2
v_call: TRBV6-1
cdr3_aa: CASTGQTVNYGYTF
cdr3_nt: TGTGCCAGCACCGGGCAGACAGTAAACTATGGCTACACCTTC

d_call: TRBD1
clone_size: once
j_call: TRBJ1-1
v_call: TRBV11-2
cdr3_aa: CASSERRQGNTEAFF
cdr3_nt: TGTGCCAGCAGCGAAAGAAGACAGGGGAACACTGAAGCTTTCTTT

d_call: TRBD1
clone_size: NA
j_call: TRBJ2-3
v_call: TRBV6-1
cdr3_aa: CASSDPDRGDTQYF
cdr3_nt: TGTGCCAGCAGTGATCCTGACAGGGGGGATACGCAGTATTTT

d_call: NA
clone_size: NA
j_call: TRBJ2-4
v_call: TRBV4-1
cdr3_aa: CASSQDLDGIQYF
cdr3_nt: TGCGCCAGCAGCCAAGACTTGGACGGCATTCAGTACTTC

d_call: NA
clone_size: NA
j_call: TRBJ1-4
v_call: TRBV5-1
cdr3_aa: CASSPIPGLGEKLFF
cdr3_nt: TGCGCCAGCAGCCCAATCCCGGGTTTGGGAGAAAAACTGTTTTTT

d_call: NA
clone_size: NA
j_call: TRBJ2-1
v_call: TRBV27
cdr3_aa: CASSTRPGTPYNEQFF
cdr3_nt: TGTGCCAGCTCTACCCGCCCCGGGACGCCTTACAATGAGCAGTTCTTC

d_call: TRBD2
clone_size: NA
j_call: TRBJ2-1
v_call: TRBV5-1
cdr3_aa: CASSDLTGLAGGNEQFF
cdr3_nt: TGCGCCAGCAGCGACCTAACGGGACTAGCGGGAGGTAATGAGCAGTTCTTC

d_call: TRBD1
clone_size: NA
j_call: TRBJ2-7
v_call: TRBV19
cdr3_aa: CASSFLPGQHYEQYF
cdr3_nt: TGTGCCAGTAGTTTCCTCCCGGGACAGCACTACGAGCAGTACTTC

d_call: NA
clone_size: NA
j_call: TRBJ1-1
v_call: TRBV28
cdr3_aa: CASSLILRRLNTEAFF
cdr3_nt: TGTGCCAGCAGTTTAATCTTACGACGGTTGAACACTGAAGCTTTCTTT

d_call: NA
clone_size: NA
j_call: TRBJ1-5
v_call: TRBV29-1
cdr3_aa: CSVAPGVEQPQHF
cdr3_nt: TGCAGCGTTGCCCCAGGGGTGGAACAGCCCCAGCATTTT

d_call: NA
clone_size: NA
j_call: TRBJ1-1
v_call: TRBV5-1
cdr3_aa: CASSLFGAMNTEAFF
cdr3_nt: TGCGCCAGCAGCTTGTTTGGAGCGATGAACACTGAAGCTTTCTTT

d_call: NA
clone_size: NA
j_call: TRBJ2-5
v_call: TRBV11-2
cdr3_aa: CASSFVGRGQETQYF
cdr3_nt: TGTGCCAGCAGCTTCGTAGGCCGGGGCCAAGAGACCCAGTACTTC

d_call: TRBD1
clone_size: NA
j_call: TRBJ1-2
v_call: TRBV11-3
cdr3_aa: CASSKGQGVFDGYTF
cdr3_nt: TGTGCCAGCAGCAAGGGACAGGGCGTGTTTGATGGCTACACCTTC

d_call: TRBD2
clone_size: NA
j_call: TRBJ2-7
v_call: TRBV30
cdr3_aa: CAWSKGRVKQYF
cdr3_nt: TGTGCCTGGAGTAAAGGGAGGGTCAAGCAGTACTTC

d_call: NA
clone_size: NA
j_call: TRBJ2-4
v_call: TRBV5-8
cdr3_aa: CASSWDLGAKNIQYF
cdr3_nt: TGTGCCAGCAGCTGGGACCTGGGGGCCAAAAACATTCAGTACTTC

d_call: NA
clone_size: once
j_call: TRBJ1-3
v_call: TRBV28
cdr3_aa: CASRPTGSGNTIYF
cdr3_nt: TGTGCCAGCAGACCGACAGGCTCTGGAAACACCATATATTTT

d_call: TRBD1
clone_size: NA
j_call: TRBJ2-2
v_call: TRBV27
cdr3_aa: CASRGTGGFTGELFF
cdr3_nt: TGTGCCAGCAGGGGGACAGGGGGATTCACCGGGGAGCTGTTTTTT

d_call: NA
clone_size: NA
j_call: TRBJ1-5
v_call: TRBV4-2
cdr3_aa: CASSQVFETQYLSPQHF
cdr3_nt: TGTGCCAGCAGCCAAGTCTTCGAGACACAATACCTCTCGCCCCAGCATTTT

d_call: TRBD1
clone_size: once
j_call: TRBJ2-7
v_call: TRBV11-1
cdr3_aa: CASSSKDRAYEQYF
cdr3_nt: TGTGCCAGCAGCTCCAAAGACAGGGCCTACGAGCAGTACTTC

d_call: NA
clone_size: NA
j_call: TRBJ2-2
v_call: TRBV14
cdr3_aa: CASSQTLNTGELFF
cdr3_nt: TGTGCCAGCAGCCAGACACTCAACACCGGGGAGCTGTTTTTT

d_call: NA
clone_size: NA
j_call: TRBJ2-1
v_call: TRBV12-1
cdr3_aa: CASTLSVAAVGNEQFF
cdr3_nt: TGTGCCAGCACCTTGTCGGTAGCGGCGGTGGGCAATGAGCAGTTCTTC

d_call: NA
clone_size: NA
j_call: TRBJ2-7
v_call: TRBV5-1
cdr3_aa: CASSSTGFGSYEQYF
cdr3_nt: TGCGCCAGCAGCTCCACAGGCTTCGGATCCTACGAGCAGTACTTC

d_call: TRBD1
clone_size: NA
j_call: TRBJ1-3
v_call: TRBV5-1
cdr3_aa: CASSGDRGSPGNTIYF
cdr3_nt: TGCGCCAGCAGCGGGGACAGGGGGTCTCCCGGAAACACCATATATTTT

d_call: NA
clone_size: NA
j_call: TRBJ1-2
v_call: TRBV10-3
cdr3_aa: CAISETRQVRYTF
cdr3_nt: TGTGCCATCAGTGAGACGCGACAGGTCCGCTACACCTTC

d_call: TRBD1
clone_size: NA
j_call: TRBJ1-4
v_call: TRBV28
cdr3_aa: CASSLGTVKKREKLFF
cdr3_nt: TGTGCCAGCAGTCTAGGGACAGTGAAGAAAAGGGAAAAACTGTTTTTT

d_call: NA
clone_size: NA
j_call: TRBJ1-2
v_call: TRBV10-3
cdr3_aa: CAISRQDNYGYTF
cdr3_nt: TGTGCCATCAGCCGACAGGACAACTATGGCTACACCTTC

d_call: NA
clone_size: few
j_call: TRBJ1-1
v_call: TRBV19
cdr3_aa: CASALGTEAFF
cdr3_nt: TGTGCCAGTGCGTTGGGGACTGAAGCTTTCTTT

d_call: NA
clone_size: NA
j_call: TRBJ2-7
v_call: TRBV2
cdr3_aa: CASSSGGYEQYF
cdr3_nt: TGTGCCAGCAGTTCTGGGGGGTACGAGCAGTACTTC

d_call: NA
clone_size: few
j_call: TRBJ1-1
v_call: TRBV6-5
cdr3_aa: CASRLGWATEAFF
cdr3_nt: TGTGCCAGCAGGTTAGGGTGGGCCACTGAAGCTTTCTTT

d_call: NA
clone_size: once
j_call: TRBJ2-2
v_call: TRBV6-4
cdr3_aa: CASSEAGNTGELFF
cdr3_nt: TGTGCCAGCAGTGAGGCGGGTAACACCGGGGAGCTGTTTTTT

d_call: NA
clone_size: NA
j_call: TRBJ2-2
v_call: TRBV29-1
cdr3_aa: CSVQGGANTGELFF
cdr3_nt: TGCAGCGTGCAAGGCGGGGCGAACACCGGGGAGCTGTTTTTT

d_call: NA
clone_size: once
j_call: TRBJ2-5
v_call: TRBV4-1
cdr3_aa: CASSQPGRLGRTQYF
cdr3_nt: TGCGCCAGCAGCCAACCGGGACGGCTGGGCCGGACCCAGTACTTC

d_call: NA
clone_size: NA
j_call: TRBJ1-1
v_call: TRBV10-3
cdr3_aa: CAIRTDTGSRTEAFF
cdr3_nt: TGTGCCATCAGGACGGACACAGGTTCCAGGACTGAAGCTTTCTTT

d_call: TRBD1
clone_size: NA
j_call: TRBJ2-5
v_call: TRBV28
cdr3_aa: CASSFLGGGETQYF
cdr3_nt: TGTGCCAGCAGTTTCCTAGGGGGCGGGGAGACCCAGTACTTC

d_call: NA
clone_size: few
j_call: TRBJ1-1
v_call: TRBV19
cdr3_aa: CASLPGETNTEAFF
cdr3_nt: TGTGCCAGTCTTCCGGGGGAAACGAACACTGAAGCTTTCTTT

d_call: TRBD2
clone_size: NA
j_call: TRBJ2-7
v_call: TRBV10-3
cdr3_aa: CAIRRTSGPYEQYF
cdr3_nt: TGTGCCATCAGGAGGACTAGCGGGCCCTACGAGCAGTACTTC

d_call: NA
clone_size: NA
j_call: TRBJ2-2
v_call: TRBV7-6
cdr3_aa: CASSLGGPRRSGGELFF
cdr3_nt: TGTGCCAGCAGCTTAGGTGGTCCCCGCCGTAGTGGCGGGGAGCTGTTTTTT

d_call: NA
clone_size: once
j_call: TRBJ2-7
v_call: TRBV21-1
cdr3_aa: CASSKDTVRKVSRRRSEQYF
cdr3_nt: TGTGCCAGCAGCAAAGATACGGTCCGGAAGGTCTCGCGTAGACGCTCCGAGCAGTACTTC

d_call: TRBD2
clone_size: NA
j_call: TRBJ2-1
v_call: TRBV7-2
cdr3_aa: CASSLVRTSRYEQFF
cdr3_nt: TGTGCCAGCAGCTTAGTTCGGACTAGTCGGTATGAGCAGTTCTTC

d_call: NA
clone_size: NA
j_call: TRBJ1-4
v_call: TRBV5-1
cdr3_aa: CAAPREKLFF
cdr3_nt: TGCGCCGCCCCCCGAGAAAAACTGTTTTTT

d_call: TRBD1
clone_size: NA
j_call: TRBJ2-7
v_call: TRBV6-1
cdr3_aa: CASSKGQGFYEQYF
cdr3_nt: TGTGCCAGCAGTAAGGGACAGGGGTTCTACGAGCAGTACTTC

d_call: NA
clone_size: NA
j_call: TRBJ1-1
v_call: TRBV7-2
cdr3_aa: CASSLRGSPSTEAFF
cdr3_nt: TGTGCCAGCAGCTTAAGGGGGTCTCCGAGCACTGAAGCTTTCTTT

d_call: TRBD1
clone_size: few
j_call: TRBJ1-5
v_call: TRBV2
cdr3_aa: CASSELRGQGPQHF
cdr3_nt: TGTGCCAGCAGTGAACTCAGGGGGCAAGGTCCCCAGCATTTT